Presented here are 9 T cell receptor beta chains from one specimen sequenced in a study of T cell responses to AZD1222 COVID-19 vaccine. Clones were read by immunoSEQ multiplex PCR, and TCRdb kept only the in-frame ones, dropping some. The sample has around 150,000 clones; 75% to 95% are singletons. Specimen: peripheral blood, collected 28 days after the second dose of the MenACWY control vaccine. The receptors shown here come from an adult who received the MenACWY meningococcal vaccine as a control.

The V and J genes are TRBV21-1 and TRBJ2-4; the D call of TRBD1 is as the table states it, not checked on the DNA. TRBV21-1 constitutes a pseudogene. The CDR3 has 20 amino acids. Written as DNA, the CDR3 is TGTGCCAGCAGCACCGAACGGACAGGGGGACTCATGGGAGCCAAAAACATTCAGTACTTC. Residues: CASSTERTGGLMGAKNIQYF.

About this clone itself: A read error may produce the germline difference seen at one junction end. The V gene is TRBV7-2, the J gene TRBJ1-1; possible D gene TRBD1, 5 bases. CDR1 and CDR2 (germline): SGHTA, FQGNSA. The CDR3 loop spans 15 amino acids. The CDR3 DNA sequence: TGTGCCAGCAGCCTAGCACCAGGGCGGCTCACTGAAGCTTTCTTT. This gives the protein CASSLAPGRLTEAFF. Combining the CDR3 with reference TRBV7-2 and TRBJ1-1 gives the whole variable domain GAGVSQSPSNKVTEKGKDVELRCDPISGHTALYWYRQSLGQGLEFLIYFQGNSAPDKSGLPSDRFSAERTGGSVSTLTIQRTQQEDSAVYLCASSLAPGRLTEAFFGQGTRLTVV.

The rearrangement links TRBV11-2 to TRBJ1-1; D is possibly TRBD1 (6 bases). Per germline, CDR1 SGHAT and CDR2 FQNNGV. Trimming pared 0 bases from V and 1 base from J, leaving 12 bases between. The length of the CDR3 is 16 residues. The chain's CDR3 is CASSLDHGRGNTEAFF. For the CDR3, the DNA is TGTGCCAGCAGCTTAGATCACGGCAGGGGGAACACTGAAGCTTTCTTT. Variable domain in full (rest from reference TRBV11-2 and TRBJ1-1): EAGVAQSPRYKIIEKRQSVAFWCNPISGHATLYWYQQILGQGPKLLIQFQNNGVVDDSQLPKDRFSAERLKGVDSTLKIQPAKLEDSAVYLCASSLDHGRGNTEAFFGQGTRLTVV.

The V and J genes are TRBV3-1 (or the pseudogene TRBV3-2) and TRBJ2-1, with D possibly matching TRBD2 (7 bases). Trimming left V 1 base short and J 9 bases short, with 16 bases between. The CDR3 is made up of 15 amino acids. CDR1 is LGHDT and CDR2 is YNNKEL in the germline V gene (reference sequence). The CDR3 nucleotides read TGTGCCAGCAGCCAAGCGGGGGGCCGTACAGCTGAGCAGTTCTTC. Residues: CASSQAGGRTAEQFF.

The CDR3 spells CASSSPGQGEYEQYF. The CDR3 nucleotides are TGTGCCAGCAGCTCCCCGGGACAGGGAGAATACGAGCAGTACTTC. This chain joins TRBV21-1 and TRBJ2-7; TRBD1 was called by the table and not checked on the DNA. TRBV21-1 is a known pseudogene. The CDR3 totals 15 residues.

The chain couples TRBV20-1 to TRBJ1-2, with a tentative D call TRBD1 (5 bases). Per germline, CDR1 DFQATT and CDR2 SNEGSKA (reference sequence). This CDR3 region has 11 residues. CDR3 loop: CVRETNYGYTF. For the CDR3, the DNA is TGCGTCAGGGAGACTAACTATGGCTACACCTTC.

The rearrangement uses TRBV9 and TRBJ1-2; TRBD1 aligns across 9 bases. Germline assignment: CDR1 SGDLS and CDR2 YYNGEE. This CDR3 has 15 amino acids. V shed 4 bases and J 4 bases; nucleotides not matched to a gene: 8. CDR3 sequence: CASSPRGQGTYGYTF. For the CDR3, the DNA is TGTGCCAGCAGCCCCCGGGGACAGGGAACCTATGGCTACACCTTC. Based on the CDR3 plus reference TRBV9 and TRBJ1-2, the full variable domain is DSGVTQTPKHLITATGQRVTLRCSPRSGDLSVYWYQQSLDQGLQFLIQYYNGEERAKGNILERFSAQQFPDLHSELNLSSLELGDSALYFCASSPRGQGTYGYTFGSGTRLTVV.

The chain is built from TRBV6-2 or TRBV6-3 and TRBJ1-1, with D uncertain. This CDR3 is built from 14 residues. The germline V and J ends were trimmed by 6 bases and 5 bases, with 16 bases remaining between them. CDR1 is MNHEY, CDR2 SVGEGT, per germline. CDR3 sequence: CASSPRRVSTEAFF. CDR3 DNA: TGTGCCAGCAGCCCGCGGAGGGTCAGTACTGAAGCTTTCTTT.

The chain has TRBV7-2 and TRBJ2-3; no clear D. CDR1 SGHTA and CDR2 FQGNSA come from the germline V gene. CDR3 size: 15 residues. Between the trimmed V and J ends, which lost 2 bases and 5 bases, there was a span of 14 bases. CDR3 sequence (DNA): TGTGCCAGCAGCTTACCCCAGGCAGGTGGAGATACGCAGTATTTT. It encodes CASSLPQAGGDTQYF.